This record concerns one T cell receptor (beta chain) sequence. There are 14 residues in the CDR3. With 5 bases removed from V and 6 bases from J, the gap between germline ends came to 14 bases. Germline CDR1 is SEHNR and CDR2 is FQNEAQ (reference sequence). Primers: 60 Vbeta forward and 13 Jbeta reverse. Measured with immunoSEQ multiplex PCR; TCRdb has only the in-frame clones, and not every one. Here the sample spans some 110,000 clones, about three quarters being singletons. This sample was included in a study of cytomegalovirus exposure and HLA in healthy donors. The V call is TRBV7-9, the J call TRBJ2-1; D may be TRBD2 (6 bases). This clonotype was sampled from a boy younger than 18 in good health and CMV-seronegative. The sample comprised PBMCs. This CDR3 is CASSPGESINEQFF. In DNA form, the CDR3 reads TGTGCCAGCAGCCCGGGGGAGTCTATCAATGAGCAGTTCTTC.